The 26 T cell receptor beta chains given below trace back to one sample, sequenced in a study of graft-versus-host responses after intestinal transplantation (dated by TCRdb to 2020 to 2022). Receptors were amplified or captured by the immunoSEQ multiplex PCR assay. TCRdb limited this immuneACCESS table to in-frame rearrangements with V and J called. A share of clones is missing; checked studies link under half to unresolved V genes, and the rest is unexplained. For this sample the table gives 15,000 to 20,000 clones, of which about 40% were detected only once. The ten largest clones add up to 2% to 2.5% of the sample. Read against the paper, the sample's time point label means: cells obtained before transplantation from donor or recipient. The sequences come from alloreactive CD4+ T cells from a mixed lymphocyte reaction culture, collected before transplantation. The cell subset or site label, read with the paper, signifies: CFSE-low proliferating T cells sorted from approximately six-day pre-transplant mixed lymphocyte reaction (GvH or HvG direction). These receptors were taken from a human patient who was an organ donor for intestinal transplantation.

The rearrangement uses TRBV2 and TRBJ2-2; D may be TRBD2 (6 bases). Germline V gives CDR1 SNHLY, CDR2 FYNNEI. This CDR3 spans 15 amino acids. The V and J ends lost 2 bases and 1 base respectively, with 8 bases between them. DNA of the CDR3: TGTGCCAGCAGTGAAAATAGCGGGAACACCGGGGAGCTGTTTTTT. Protein product: CASSENSGNTGELFF. The full variable domain, in which reference TRBV2 and TRBJ2-2 provide the parts outside the CDR3, is EPEVTQTPSHQVTQMGQEVILRCVPISNHLYFYWYRQILGQKVEFLVSFYNNEISEKSEIFDDQFSVERPDGSNFTLKIRSTKLEDSAMYFCASSENSGNTGELFFGEGSRLTVL.

V is TRBV10-3 and J is TRBJ2-2; possibly TRBD1 for D (6 bases). V was trimmed by 0 bases and J by 6 bases, leaving 8 bases between them. CDR1 and CDR2 (germline): ENHRY, SYGVKD. The CDR3 contains 14 residues. In DNA form, the CDR3 reads TGTGCCATCAGTGAGTCGTCAGGGGCCGGGGAGCTGTTTTTT. This codes for CAISESSGAGELFF.

This clone was observed a few times. The rearrangement links TRBV2 to TRBJ1-1; possibly TRBD1 for D (6 bases). V was trimmed by 6 bases and J by 1 base, leaving 15 bases between them. Germline CDR1 reads SNHLY; CDR2 reads FYNNEI. This CDR3 is 15 amino acids long. The CDR3 is CASRVGGQENTEAFF. The CDR3, as DNA: TGTGCCAGCAGAGTCGGGGGGCAGGAGAACACTGAAGCTTTCTTT.

The table lists this clone with a few counts. The CDR3 bases are TGTGCCAGCAGCTTAGTAGTTCCGGAGACCCAGTACTTC. It encodes CASSLVVPETQYF. The chain has TRBV11-2 and TRBJ2-5; no clear D. Germline CDR1 is SGHAT and CDR2 is FQNNGV. The CDR3 extends over 13 amino acids. Between the trimmed V and J ends, which lost 1 base and 5 bases, there was a span of 8 bases.

CDR3: CASSVRQGFGYTF. Written as DNA, the CDR3 is TGTGCCAGTAGTGTGCGACAGGGGTTTGGCTACACCTTC. The rearrangement joins TRBV19 to TRBJ1-2, with TRBD1 matching over 8 bases. Germline V gene lookup returns CDR1 LNHDA and CDR2 SQIVND (reference sequence). This CDR3 region has 13 residues. The ends lost 5 bases at V and 7 bases at J; junction bases unmatched: 6.

The V gene is TRBV5-6, the J gene TRBJ2-5; no firm D call. This CDR3 contains 15 residues. V was clipped by 1 base and J by 2 bases, with 12 bases between them. CDR1 is SGHDT, CDR2 YYEEEE, per germline. The CDR3 is CASSLPTTRQETQYF. CDR3 in DNA: TGTGCCAGCAGCTTGCCGACAACCCGACAAGAGACCCAGTACTTC.

By sample share, this clone is medium-sized. The chain couples TRBV10-3 to TRBJ2-2, with D uncertain. Trimming took off 7 bases at V and 1 base at J, with 10 bases between the two ends. CDR3 length: 14 amino acids. CDR1 is ENHRY and CDR2 is SYGVKD in the germline V gene. CDR3 residues: CAITPMVNTGELFF. The CDR3 nucleotides are TGTGCCATCACCCCGATGGTGAACACCGGGGAGCTGTTTTTT.

The CDR3 is CASSVIASSYNEQFF. The CDR3, as DNA: TGTGCCAGCAGTGTGATAGCTTCCTCCTACAATGAGCAGTTCTTC. V is TRBV2 and J is TRBJ2-1, with no clear D. From germline, CDR1 is SNHLY and CDR2 FYNNEI. Trimming removed 4 bases at V and 0 bases at J, with 10 bases between. This CDR3 comprises 15 residues.

V gene TRBV11-1 combines with J gene TRBJ2-3; 12 bases align to TRBD2. This CDR3 is built from 14 residues. The V gene's germline CDR1 is SGHAT and CDR2 FQDESV (reference sequence). The V and J ends lost 5 bases and 9 bases, in that order; junction bases with no gene match: 6. CDR3 DNA sequence: TGTGCCAGCAGCCCGTGGACTAGCGGGATGACGCAGTATTTT. Encoded protein: CASSPWTSGMTQYF. The variable domain in full, with the rest retrieved from reference TRBV11-1 and TRBJ2-3, is EAEVAQSPRYKITEKSQAVAFWCDPISGHATLYWYRQILGQGPELLVQFQDESVVDDSQLPKDRFSAERLKGVDSTLKIQPAELGDSAMYLCASSPWTSGMTQYFGPGTRLTVL.

The chain combines TRBV4-2 with TRBJ2-1; 10 positions match TRBD2. This CDR3 has 17 amino acids. V lost 1 base and J lost 0; bases outside the gene matches: 3. Germline CDR1 reads LGHNA; CDR2 reads YNFKEQ. CDR3 in amino acids: CASSQAGTSVSYNEQFF. CDR3 DNA: TGTGCCAGCAGCCAAGCCGGGACTAGCGTCTCCTACAATGAGCAGTTCTTC.

This clone was recorded a few times. The chain recombines TRBV11-2 with TRBJ1-3; D uncertain. Germline CDR1 and CDR2: SGHAT and FQNNGV. Between the trimmed V and J ends, which lost 4 bases and 0 bases, there was a span of 7 bases. The CDR3 consists of 14 residues. The DNA of the CDR3 is TGTGCCAGCAGCTGGACGGACTCTGGAAACACCATATATTTT. The encoded protein is CASSWTDSGNTIYF.

There are a few counts of this clone. The chain uses TRBV5-1 and TRBJ2-1; D perhaps matches TRBD1 (5 bases). The CDR3 runs 14 residues. CDR1 is SGHRS and CDR2 is YFSETQ in the germline V gene. Between the trimmed V and J ends, which lost 0 bases and 7 bases, there was a span of 11 bases. The CDR3 region is CASSLDAGLNEQFF. The CDR3 DNA follows: TGCGCCAGCAGCTTGGATGCAGGGCTAAATGAGCAGTTCTTC.

The V gene is TRBV9, the J gene TRBJ2-1; D uncertain. Germline V gene data show CDR1 as SGDLS and CDR2 as YYNGEE. The CDR3 loop spans 15 amino acids. Trimming took 0 bases from V and 0 from J, leaving 7 bases between them. CDR3 sequence: CASSVGHSSYNEQFF. The CDR3 DNA reads TGTGCCAGCAGCGTAGGGCATAGCTCCTACAATGAGCAGTTCTTC.

This clone has more than one count but fewer than ten. This chain uses TRBV6-6 with TRBJ2-1; D remains ambiguous. The CDR3 has 12 residues. The germline CDR1 and CDR2 sequences are MNHNY and SVGAGI (reference sequence). Trimming shortened V by 6 bases and J by 5 bases, and 8 bases separated the two germline ends. The CDR3 here is CASSRLDNEQFF. CDR3 in DNA: TGTGCCAGCAGCCGCCTTGACAATGAGCAGTTCTTC.

This chain joins TRBV5-1 and TRBJ2-2; 8 bases agree with TRBD2. The CDR3 runs 15 residues. V was clipped by 0 bases and J by 6 bases; unmatched bases: 4. Germline loops: CDR1 SGHRS, CDR2 YFSETQ. The CDR3, as DNA: TGCGCCAGCAGCTTGGAAGCGGGAGCGTCCGGGGAGCTGTTTTTT. Protein sequence: CASSLEAGASGELFF.

The genes are TRBV21-1 and TRBJ2-7; TRBD1 was called by the table and not checked on the DNA. TRBV21-1 has pseudogene status. The CDR3 sequence is 15 residues long. This chain's CDR3 is CASSKGRQGRYEQYF. CDR3 DNA sequence: TGTGCCAGCAGCAAAGGCCGACAGGGGAGATACGAGCAGTACTTC.

This chain connects TRBV18 to TRBJ1-2; D not resolved. Germline V CDR1 and CDR2: KGHSH, LQKENI. There are 14 residues in the CDR3. V was clipped by 4 bases and J by 4 bases, with 13 bases between them. Here the CDR3 DNA reads TGTGCCAGCTCACAGGCTACCCAGACCTATGGCTACACCTTC. Encoded protein: CASSQATQTYGYTF.

This chain connects TRBV5-1 to TRBJ2-1, with D tentatively TRBD1 or TRBD2 (5 bases each). There are 15 residues in the CDR3. The germline V gene has CDR1 SGHRS and CDR2 YFSETQ. Deletions cut 2 bases from V and 3 bases from J, with 12 bases between. CDR3 sequence (DNA): TGCGCCAGCAGCTTAGAGGGGCGGAGCTACAATGAGCAGTTCTTC. As protein: CASSLEGRSYNEQFF.

This chain uses TRBV30 with TRBJ1-5; weak D call: TRBD1 (5 bases). Germline V gives CDR1 GTSNPN, CDR2 SVGIG (reference sequence). The CDR3 extends over 15 amino acids. V lost 1 base and J 4 bases, leaving 14 bases between the germline ends. The CDR3 DNA sequence: TGTGCCTGGAGTGCCCCTTTGGGGCATAATCAGCCCCAGCATTTT. Amino acids: CAWSAPLGHNQPQHF.

This clone was counted a few times. The chain recombines TRBV30 with TRBJ1-2; 9 bases match TRBD1. The CDR3 spans 16 residues. The germline V gene encodes CDR1 GTSNPN and CDR2 SVGIG (reference sequence). J gave up 4 bases and V 1 base, and 10 bases lay outside the gene matches. CDR3 in amino acids: CAWSAPGTGRVYGYTF. As DNA, the CDR3 is TGTGCCTGGAGTGCCCCCGGGACAGGGCGAGTCTATGGCTACACCTTC.

The chain joins TRBV6-1 to TRBJ2-7; D is possibly TRBD2 (6 bases). The CDR3 totals 13 residues. The germline V gene encodes CDR1 MNHNS and CDR2 SASEGT. V gave up 5 bases and J gave up 5 bases, with 13 bases separating them. The CDR3 region has the DNA TGTGCCAGCAGTTCCCCGGGACTCGACGAGCAGTACTTC. Translating gives CASSSPGLDEQYF.

The V call is TRBV18, the J call TRBJ2-5; 7 positions match TRBD2. With V trimmed by 1 base and J by 3 bases, 2 bases remained unmatched. The CDR3 totals 14 residues. In germline, CDR1 is KGHSH, CDR2 LQKENI. CDR3 amino acids: CASSPRLAEETQYF. The CDR3 region has the DNA TGTGCCAGCTCACCACGCCTAGCGGAAGAGACCCAGTACTTC.

This clone is labeled as medium-sized (0.01 to 0.1%). V is TRBV5-1 and J is TRBJ2-2; 9 bases line up with TRBD2. CDR1 and CDR2 (germline): SGHRS, YFSETQ. V was pared by 5 bases and J by 5 bases, with 7 bases of the junction left unmatched. The CDR3 runs 15 residues. The CDR3 DNA reads as TGCGCCAGCAGGGATAGCGGGAGTTATACCGGGGAGCTGTTTTTT. Amino acids: CASRDSGSYTGELFF.

This clone was seen just once. The chain carries TRBV10-3 and TRBJ1-6, with 7 nucleotides matching TRBD1. The CDR3 runs 15 residues. Per the germline V gene, CDR1 is ENHRY and CDR2 is SYGVKD. Germline trimming cut 4 bases from V and 5 bases from J; bases unmatched to any gene: 5. CDR3 DNA sequence: TGTGCCATCAGTGCCGGGACAGCGGATAATTCACCCCTCCACTTT. It is translated as CAISAGTADNSPLHF.

This chain uses TRBV9 with TRBJ1-1; the D is unclear. From germline, CDR1 is SGDLS and CDR2 YYNGEE. Deletions cut 0 bases from V and 0 bases from J, with 6 bases between. The CDR3 consists of 14 residues. This CDR3 reads CASSVGSLNTEAFF. The DNA for the CDR3 is TGTGCCAGCAGCGTAGGCAGTCTGAACACTGAAGCTTTCTTT.

The J gene is TRBJ2-1, the V gene TRBV7-9; TRBD1 matches 9 bases. The ends lost 2 bases at V and 7 bases at J; junction bases unmatched: 18. The CDR3 sequence is 19 residues long. Germline V CDR1 and CDR2: SEHNR, FQNEAQ (reference sequence). CDR3 protein: CASSLYYGTGTGQINEQFF. The DNA of the CDR3 is TGTGCCAGCAGCTTATATTACGGGACAGGGACCGGACAGATAAATGAGCAGTTCTTC.